Following are 20 T cell receptor beta chains from one sample sequenced in a study of Ad26.COV2.S vaccination and SARS-CoV-2 variants. Described treatment: roughly 18 received Ad26.COV2.S at low or high dose, single or two shots; 5 received placebo; per-sample allocation not given. The study sampled participants on day 63 after the first vaccine or placebo injection. Assay used: immunoSEQ multiplex PCR; TCRdb lists only in-frame clones, some missing. The sample includes some 320,000 clones, approximately 86% of them seen just once. This specimen consisted of peripheral blood, obtained in a trial of Ad26.COV2.S vaccine versus placebo. All receptors derive from a person between 18 and 65 years old who received the Ad26.COV2.S COVID-19 vaccine or a placebo.

Only one count was recorded for this clone. This chain uses TRBV5-1 with TRBJ2-1; the D gene could be TRBD1 or TRBD2 (7 bases each). Trimming stripped 9 bases from V and 4 bases from J, with 20 bases between. CDR3 length: 15 residues. The germline V gene encodes CDR1 SGHRS and CDR2 YFSETQ. The CDR3 bases are TGCGCCACCCAGGGGGGCGGGGGAAAATACAATGAGCAGTTCTTC. It codes for CATQGGGGKYNEQFF.

The chain has TRBV7-2 and TRBJ1-2, with TRBD1 as a possible D gene (6 bases). V gave up 5 bases and J gave up 2 bases, with 15 bases separating them. Germline assignment: CDR1 SGHTA and CDR2 FQGNSA. CDR3 length equals 15 residues. The CDR3 sequence: CASSQQGPLNYGYTF. The CDR3 DNA follows: TGTGCCAGCAGCCAACAGGGCCCCCTAAACTATGGCTACACCTTC.

This rearrangement joins TRBV10-2 to TRBJ1-6; D remains ambiguous. Trimming removed 6 bases at V and 2 bases at J, with 17 bases between. Germline loops: CDR1 WSHSY, CDR2 SAAADI. The CDR3 runs to 17 residues. The CDR3 nucleotides are TGCGCCAGCAGCCCAGGCGCGGGAGCAACCTATAATTCACCCCTCCACTTT. This sequence encodes CASSPGAGATYNSPLHF.

This chain uses TRBV5-1 with TRBJ1-2, with TRBD1 matching 7 bases. Looked up from germline, CDR1 is SGHRS and CDR2 is YFSETQ. V was pared by 4 bases and J by 4 bases, with 7 bases of the junction left unmatched. The CDR3 is 14 amino acids. In DNA form, the CDR3 reads TGCGCCAGCAGCCAAACGACAGGGAGCTATGGCTACACCTTC. It encodes CASSQTTGSYGYTF.

V and J are TRBV25-1 and TRBJ1-2; TRBD1 agrees at 7 bases. The CDR3 totals 16 residues. CDR1 MGHDK and CDR2 SYGVNS come from the germline V gene. Trimming removed 6 bases from V and 1 base from J; junction bases left unmatched: 11. In DNA, the CDR3 is TGTGCCAGCAGGGGCTCCCACAGGGGCAATAACTATGGCTACACCTTC. It yields the protein CASRGSHRGNNYGYTF.

The chain couples TRBV9 to TRBJ1-5, with no clear D. CDR3 length equals 14 residues. The germline gives CDR1 SGDLS, CDR2 YYNGEE. The V gene lost 8 bases and the J gene lost 1 base, with 13 bases spanning the gap. The CDR3 reads CASSRAPSNQPQHF. The CDR3 nucleotides are TGTGCCAGTAGCCGAGCACCGAGCAATCAGCCCCAGCATTTT.

The chain carries TRBV9 and TRBJ2-7, with TRBD1 matching over 7 bases. Germline V gene lookup returns CDR1 SGDLS and CDR2 YYNGEE. The V and J ends lost 0 bases and 4 bases, in that order; junction bases with no gene match: 10. The CDR3 has 16 residues. The chain's CDR3 is CASSVGKGALGYEQYF. The CDR3 DNA sequence: TGTGCCAGCAGCGTAGGAAAGGGGGCGCTCGGATACGAGCAGTACTTC.

As regards this clone: One junction end does not reproduce the germline sequence, and a read error may be involved. The CDR3 DNA follows: TGTGCCGGGAGGGGGGCCGGGACAGGGGGATCTCAGCAGTACTTC. Translation gives CAGRGAGTGGSQQYF. The genes are TRBV30 and TRBJ2-7, with TRBD1 matching over 11 bases. The V gene's germline CDR1 is GTSNPN and CDR2 SVGIG (reference sequence). The CDR3 has 15 residues.

V usage is TRBV19 and J usage is TRBJ2-7, with 8 bases aligning to TRBD1. Germline V gene data show CDR1 as LNHDA and CDR2 as SQIVND (reference sequence). The CDR3 runs 14 residues. Germline trimming cut 1 base from V and 5 bases from J; bases unmatched to any gene: 4. CDR3 bases: TGTGCCAGTAGTATAGGGGACAGGCGCGACGAGCAGTACTTC. Protein: CASSIGDRRDEQYF.

V usage is TRBV5-1 and J usage is TRBJ2-2; the D gene could be TRBD1 or TRBD2 (5 bases each). The germline V gene encodes CDR1 SGHRS and CDR2 YFSETQ. The ends were cut back, 4 bases at V and 5 bases at J, with 21 bases in the middle. This CDR3 has 17 amino acids. CDR3 in amino acids: CASSLDSQGTGTGELFF. The CDR3 DNA reads TGCGCCAGCAGCCTGGACTCCCAAGGGACCGGGACCGGGGAGCTGTTTTTT. The full variable domain, completed using reference TRBV5-1 and TRBJ2-2, is KAGVTQTPRYLIKTRGQQVTLSCSPISGHRSVSWYQQTPGQGLQFLFEYFSETQRNKGNFPGRFSGRQFSNSRSEMNVSTLELGDSALYLCASSLDSQGTGTGELFFGEGSRLTVL.

The chain joins TRBV3-1 (or the pseudogene TRBV3-2) to TRBJ1-1; 10 nucleotides align to TRBD1. With V trimmed by 4 bases and J by 11 bases, 16 bases remained unmatched. CDR1 and CDR2 (germline): LGHDT, YNNKEL (reference sequence). The CDR3 consists of 16 residues. CDR3 sequence reads: CASSPLPGQGTHMAFF. In DNA form, the CDR3 reads TGTGCCAGCAGCCCTCTTCCGGGACAGGGGACGCATATGGCTTTCTTT.

The chain employs TRBV12-3 or TRBV12-4 and TRBJ1-1, with D hard to call. V was pared by 4 bases and J by 6 bases, with 12 bases between. This CDR3 is 13 amino acids long. CDR3 protein: CASSWAGLAEAFF. CDR3 DNA: TGTGCCAGCAGTTGGGCGGGCCTAGCTGAAGCTTTCTTT.

The chain recombines TRBV5-1 with TRBJ1-6; 7 bases are shared with TRBD1. CDR1 SGHRS and CDR2 YFSETQ come from the germline V gene. This CDR3 comprises 15 residues. The V gene end was trimmed by 5 bases and the J gene end by 8 bases; junction bases not matched to a gene: 10. CDR3 sequence reads: CASSQGVGSDSPLHF. CDR3 bases: TGCGCCAGCAGTCAGGGGGTGGGTTCGGATTCACCCCTCCACTTT.

This chain uses TRBV25-1 with TRBJ2-3, with 7 positions matching TRBD1. Per germline, CDR1 MGHDK and CDR2 SYGVNS. V dropped 0 bases and J dropped 1; count of bases not matched to a gene: 4. The CDR3 length is 16 residues. The CDR3 spells CASSEYNQGGTDTQYF. The CDR3 DNA is TGTGCCAGCAGTGAATATAATCAGGGGGGCACAGATACGCAGTATTTT.

This chain joins TRBV15 and TRBJ2-5; TRBD1 might be the D (5 bases). Trimming pared 5 bases from V and 4 bases from J, leaving 8 bases between. Per the germline V gene, CDR1 is LNHNV and CDR2 is YYDKDF (reference sequence). The CDR3 is 12 amino acids. The CDR3 DNA reads as TGTGCCACCAGCTACAGGAGAGAGACCCAGTACTTC. This gives the protein CATSYRRETQYF. Combining the CDR3 with reference TRBV15 and TRBJ2-5 gives the whole variable domain DAMVIQNPRYQVTQFGKPVTLSCSQTLNHNVMYWYQQKSSQAPKLLFHYYDKDFNNEADTPDNFQSRRPNTSFCFLDIRSPGLGDTAMYLCATSYRRETQYFGPGTRLLVL.

The chain combines TRBV11-3 with TRBJ2-2; TRBD1 matches at 7 bases. Germline assignment: CDR1 SGHNT and CDR2 YENEEA. The CDR3 has 13 amino acids. With 6 bases clipped from V and 4 bases from J, the junction kept 2 bases outside the gene matches. Here the CDR3 DNA reads TGTGCCAGCAGTACAGGGGTCACCGGGGAGCTGTTTTTT. This translates into CASSTGVTGELFF.

The chain recombines TRBV5-6 with TRBJ2-1; TRBD2 agrees at 7 bases. V lost 6 bases and J lost 4; bases outside the gene matches: 13. The germline gives CDR1 SGHDT, CDR2 YYEEEE. The CDR3 sequence is 16 residues long. The CDR3 DNA follows: TGTGCCAGCACCTCGCCACCGGCGGGGGTATACAATGAGCAGTTCTTC. Protein: CASTSPPAGVYNEQFF.

This clone was seen many times. The V call is TRBV5-6, the J call TRBJ1-1; perhaps TRBD1 as D (5 bases). CDR1 SGHDT and CDR2 YYEEEE come from the germline V gene. Between the trimmed V and J ends, which lost 3 bases and 0 bases, there was a span of 15 bases. The CDR3 length is 16 residues. The CDR3: CASSWGSPLMNTEAFF. CDR3 nucleotide sequence: TGTGCCAGCAGCTGGGGCTCCCCCCTTATGAACACTGAAGCTTTCTTT.

The chain is built from TRBV5-6 and TRBJ1-2; 8 bases match TRBD1. The J segment lost 4 bases and the V segment lost 3 bases, leaving 8 bases of the junction unmatched. There are 15 residues in the CDR3. Germline V gene lookup returns CDR1 SGHDT and CDR2 YYEEEE. The CDR3 region is CASSSQGANLYGYTF. The CDR3 coding sequence is TGTGCCAGCAGCTCCCAGGGGGCTAACCTCTATGGCTACACCTTC.

This sequence joins TRBV4-3 and TRBJ2-7; D unclear. Trimming took off 0 bases at V and 6 bases at J, with 21 bases between the two ends. Germline V lookup: CDR1 LGHNA, CDR2 YSLEER. This CDR3 has 17 amino acids. The CDR3 region has the DNA TGCGCCAGCAGCCAAGAACAGTGGGGTCCCCAGTGGGGCGAGCAGTACTTC. This codes for CASSQEQWGPQWGEQYF.